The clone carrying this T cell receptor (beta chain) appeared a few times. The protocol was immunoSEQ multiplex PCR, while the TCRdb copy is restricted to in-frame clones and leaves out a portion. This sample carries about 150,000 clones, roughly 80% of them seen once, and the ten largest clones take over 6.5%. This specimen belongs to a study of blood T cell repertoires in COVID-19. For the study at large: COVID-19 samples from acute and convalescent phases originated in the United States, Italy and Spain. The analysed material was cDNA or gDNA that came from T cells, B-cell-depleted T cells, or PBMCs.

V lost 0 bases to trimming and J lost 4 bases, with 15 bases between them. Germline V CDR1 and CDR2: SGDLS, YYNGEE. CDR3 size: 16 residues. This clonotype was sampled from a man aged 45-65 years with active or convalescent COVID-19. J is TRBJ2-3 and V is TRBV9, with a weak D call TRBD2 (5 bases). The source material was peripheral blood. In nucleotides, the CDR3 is TGTGCCAGCAGCGTAGTGGCTAGCCTCTTGGCAGATACGCAGTATTTT. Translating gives CASSVVASLLADTQYF. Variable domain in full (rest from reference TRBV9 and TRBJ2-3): DSGVTQTPKHLITATGQRVTLRCSPRSGDLSVYWYQQSLDQGLQFLIQYYNGEERAKGNILERFSAQQFPDLHSELNLSSLELGDSALYFCASSVVASLLADTQYFGPGTRLTVL.